Following are 21 T cell receptor beta chains from one sample sequenced in a study of T cell changes during pregnancy in multiple sclerosis. The repertoire was sequenced with immunoSEQ multiplex PCR; TCRdb's copy has only in-frame clones and lacks some. The sample includes roughly 79,000 clones, approximately 92% of them seen just once. This specimen consisted of peripheral blood, obtained in the second trimester of pregnancy. Receptors originate from a female donor in good health, enrolled as a control in a pregnancy study.

The chain uses TRBV4-2 and TRBJ1-2, with a possible D match to TRBD1 (6 bases). The V gene's germline CDR1 is LGHNA and CDR2 YNFKEQ. The germline V and J ends were trimmed by 0 bases and 2 bases, with 10 bases remaining between them. This CDR3 has 15 amino acids. The CDR3 nucleotides read TGTGCCAGCAGCCAAGATAGGGGGGGGAACTATGGCTACACCTTC. It is translated as CASSQDRGGNYGYTF.

V usage is TRBV19 and J usage is TRBJ1-5; 7 nucleotides match TRBD1. V was pared by 5 bases and J by 0 bases, with 7 bases of the junction left unmatched. CDR3 length: 16 residues. CDR1 and CDR2 (germline): LNHDA, SQIVND (reference sequence). The CDR3 loop is CASSPRQGPSNQPQHF. Here the CDR3 DNA reads TGTGCCAGTAGTCCAAGACAGGGACCTAGCAATCAGCCCCAGCATTTT.

The chain uses TRBV11-1 and TRBJ1-6; D gene unclear. CDR1 is SGHAT, CDR2 FQDESV, per germline (reference sequence). The CDR3 sequence is 13 residues long. Trimming pared 3 bases from V and 9 bases from J, leaving 9 bases between. Here the CDR3 DNA reads TGTGCCAGCAGCTTTTCCCAATTTTCACCCCTCCACTTT. Translation: CASSFSQFSPLHF. Full variable domain (remainder filled in from reference TRBV11-1 and TRBJ1-6): EAEVAQSPRYKITEKSQAVAFWCDPISGHATLYWYRQILGQGPELLVQFQDESVVDDSQLPKDRFSAERLKGVDSTLKIQPAELGDSAMYLCASSFSQFSPLHFGNGTRLTVT.

This clone was recorded once. The rearrangement joins TRBV7-6 to TRBJ1-2; D is uncertain. Germline-derived CDR1 and CDR2 are SGHVS and FNYEAQ. V was cut by 4 bases and J by 6 bases, with 15 bases left in between. The CDR3 is made up of 14 amino acids. The CDR3 coding sequence is TGTGCCAGCAGCTCAGTGGGCCGGGAGAATGGCTACACCTTC. It specifies CASSSVGRENGYTF.

The V and J genes are TRBV4-2 and TRBJ1-4; 11 nucleotides match TRBD1. CDR3 length equals 18 residues. V dropped 1 base and J dropped 7; count of bases not matched to a gene: 11. CDR1 and CDR2 (germline): LGHNA, YNFKEQ. The CDR3 is CASSQGWTGGADSEKLFF. For the CDR3, the DNA is TGTGCCAGCAGCCAAGGCTGGACAGGGGGCGCCGATAGTGAAAAACTGTTTTTT.

This chain links TRBV5-1 with TRBJ2-5; possibly TRBD1 for D (6 bases). The germline CDR1 and CDR2 sequences are SGHRS and YFSETQ. The CDR3 spans 16 residues. Deletions cut 4 bases from V and 5 bases from J, with 21 bases between. The CDR3 is CASSGGGTRTGETQYF. The CDR3, as DNA: TGCGCCAGCAGCGGGGGCGGAACAAGGACGGGGGAGACCCAGTACTTC.

The chain joins TRBV19 to TRBJ2-2; no clear D. This CDR3 has 14 amino acids. V lost 7 bases, J lost 0 bases, and 9 bases lay in between. Germline lookup yields CDR1 LNHDA and CDR2 SQIVND (reference sequence). The CDR3 spells CASIRRTNTGELFF. The CDR3, as DNA: TGTGCCAGTATAAGGCGGACGAACACCGGGGAGCTGTTTTTT.

The J gene is TRBJ1-2, the V gene TRBV2; 12 nucleotides match TRBD1. There are 15 residues in the CDR3. CDR1 SNHLY and CDR2 FYNNEI come from the germline V gene. Unmatched junction bases numbered 11, after V lost 7 bases and J lost 8 bases. CDR3 region: CASKSQGQGAFGYTF. CDR3 DNA: TGTGCCAGCAAAAGCCAGGGACAGGGGGCCTTCGGCTACACCTTC.

For the CDR3, the DNA is TGTGCCAGCAGCTTTGGGGGCGACTCCTACGAGCAGTACTTC. Amino acid sequence: CASSFGGDSYEQYF. The rearrangement uses TRBV5-6 and TRBJ2-7, with TRBD1 as a possible D gene (6 bases). Germline CDR1 reads SGHDT; CDR2 reads YYEEEE. Trimming removed 2 bases from V and 0 bases from J, with 9 bases in between. The CDR3 is 14 residues long. The full variable domain, rest sourced from reference TRBV5-6 and TRBJ2-7, is DAGVTQSPTHLIKTRGQQVTLRCSPKSGHDTVSWYQQALGQGPQFIFQYYEEEERQRGNFPDRFSGHQFPNYSSELNVNALLLGDSALYLCASSFGGDSYEQYFGPGTRLTVT.

Concerning this clone: An end of the junction does not agree with germline; a read error may underlie this. The CDR3 sequence: CASTLGTGDSYEQYF. For the CDR3, the DNA is TGCGCCAGCACCTTGGGGACAGGGGACTCCTACGAGCAGTACTTC. The chain uses TRBV5-1 and TRBJ2-7; TRBD1 aligns across 10 bases. This CDR3 is 15 amino acids long. Germline CDR1 and CDR2: SGHRS and YFSETQ.

Regarding this clone: This CDR3 is also generated by other DNA sequences in the sample. The rearrangement links TRBV6-4 to TRBJ1-1; tentatively, D is TRBD1 (6 bases). With 6 bases removed from V and 1 base from J, the gap between germline ends came to 12 bases. The CDR3 is made up of 14 amino acids. Germline V CDR1 and CDR2: MRHNA, SNTAGT. The CDR3, as DNA: TGTGCCAGCAGGGCAGGGGCGTCGAACACTGAAGCTTTCTTT. Its translation is CASRAGASNTEAFF.

The chain couples TRBV7-9 to TRBJ2-7; the D gene is possibly TRBD1 (7 bases). Germline CDR1 SEHNR, CDR2 FQNEAQ (reference sequence). CDR3 length: 13 residues. The V end lost 8 bases, the J end lost 4 bases, and 15 bases lay between the germline ends. In DNA form, the CDR3 reads TGTGCCAGCTCTGGGGCAGGGGGGTACGAGCAGTACTTC. Translating it yields CASSGAGGYEQYF. Based on the CDR3 plus reference TRBV7-9 and TRBJ2-7, the full variable domain is DTGVSQNPRHKITKRGQNVTFRCDPISEHNRLYWYRQTLGQGPEFLTYFQNEAQLEKSRLLSDRFSAERPKGSFSTLEIQRTEQGDSAMYLCASSGAGGYEQYFGPGTRLTVT.

J is TRBJ2-3 and V is TRBV7-9, with D possibly matching TRBD2 (5 bases). V gave up 2 bases and J gave up 4 bases, with 10 bases separating them. CDR1 and CDR2 (germline): SEHNR, FQNEAQ (reference sequence). This CDR3 region has 14 residues. The CDR3 region has the DNA TGTGCCAGCAGCTTACATCTAGCAGCAGATACGCAGTATTTT. Amino acids: CASSLHLAADTQYF.

The chain combines TRBV5-4 with TRBJ1-1; D ambiguous. The germline V and J ends were trimmed by 0 bases and 3 bases, with 3 bases remaining between them. Germline V CDR1 and CDR2: SGHNT, YYREEE (reference sequence). The CDR3 runs 12 residues. The CDR3 protein is CASSLADTEAFF. The CDR3 coding sequence is TGTGCCAGCAGCTTGGCCGACACTGAAGCTTTCTTT.

V is TRBV27 and J is TRBJ2-2; D may be TRBD1 (7 bases). The CDR3 runs to 20 residues. V was trimmed by 5 bases and J by 1 base, leaving 26 bases between them. Germline CDR1 and CDR2: MNHEY and SMNVEV (reference sequence). This CDR3 reads CASSLFYPPGGLKNTGELFF. CDR3 in DNA: TGTGCCAGCAGTCTATTCTACCCCCCAGGGGGGTTGAAGAACACCGGGGAGCTGTTTTTT.

In this sample, this clone turned up once. The V and J genes are TRBV6-1 and TRBJ1-2, with D possibly TRBD1 on 5 matching bases. Deletions cut 10 bases from V and 8 bases from J, with 23 bases between. Germline V CDR1 and CDR2: MNHNS, SASEGT. The CDR3 consists of 14 residues. As DNA, the CDR3 is TGTGCCATCCGTATAGGGGCGGGGGTAGGAGGCTACACCTTC. It encodes CAIRIGAGVGGYTF.

The J gene is TRBJ2-5, the V gene TRBV29-1, with TRBD2 identical over 9 bases. The CDR3 loop spans 14 amino acids. Per germline, CDR1 SQVTM and CDR2 ANQGSEA. J was trimmed by 3 bases and V by 2 bases; bases with no gene match: 4. CDR3 protein: CSVELRGGEETQYF. CDR3 DNA: TGCAGCGTTGAATTGCGGGGGGGGGAAGAGACCCAGTACTTC.

This chain's CDR3 is CASRGPGGHYEQYF. The CDR3 DNA reads TGTGCCAGCAGGGGACCGGGGGGACACTACGAGCAGTACTTC. The chain combines TRBV11-3 with TRBJ2-7; D is perhaps TRBD2 (7 bases). This CDR3 comprises 14 residues. V was cut by 6 bases and J by 3 bases, with 15 bases left in between. Germline assignment: CDR1 SGHNT and CDR2 YENEEA.

The chain couples TRBV27 to TRBJ2-2; 11 nucleotides line up with TRBD2. J lost 4 bases, V lost 1 base, and 5 bases had no gene match. The CDR3 length is 17 residues. In germline, CDR1 is MNHEY, CDR2 SMNVEV (reference sequence). DNA for the CDR3: TGTGCCAGCAGTTTATTATTAGCGGGGGGGGGCACCGGGGAGCTGTTTTTT. Amino acid sequence: CASSLLLAGGGTGELFF.

This clone was observed a single time. V gene TRBV7-9 combines with J gene TRBJ2-7; TRBD1 might be the D (6 bases). V dropped 1 base and J dropped 8 bases, with 12 bases sitting between them. The CDR3 extends over 13 amino acids. Germline CDR1 reads SEHNR; CDR2 reads FQNEAQ (reference sequence). The DNA of the CDR3 is TGTGCCAGCAGCTTAGGGCAGGGGAGCAAGCAGTACTTC. Translating it yields CASSLGQGSKQYF. Drawing the rest from reference TRBV7-9 and TRBJ2-7, the complete variable domain is DTGVSQNPRHKITKRGQNVTFRCDPISEHNRLYWYRQTLGQGPEFLTYFQNEAQLEKSRLLSDRFSAERPKGSFSTLEIQRTEQGDSAMYLCASSLGQGSKQYFGPGTRLTVT.

This rearrangement joins TRBV7-9 to TRBJ2-7; D unresolved. CDR3 length: 14 amino acids. The V gene's germline CDR1 is SEHNR and CDR2 FQNEAQ (reference sequence). Trimming pared 4 bases from V and 4 bases from J, leaving 14 bases between. The CDR3 is CASSSSLLLYEQYF. The DNA of the CDR3 is TGTGCCAGCAGCTCATCACTACTTTTGTACGAGCAGTACTTC.